These 3 T cell receptor beta chains were sequenced from one sample in a study of blood T cell repertoires in COVID-19. Libraries were prepared by immunoSEQ multiplex PCR; TCRdb keeps only in-frame clonotypes and omits some of them. The sample lists 250,000 to 350,000 clones, 80% to 90% occurring once. What was sequenced was PBMCs or T cells enriched from blood (not recorded which). Receptor source: a woman aged 25-40 years who had recovered from COVID-19.

The J gene is TRBJ2-1, the V gene TRBV28; 7 nucleotides agree with TRBD1. The CDR3 length is 15 residues. Germline CDR1 reads MDHEN; CDR2 reads SYDVKM. V trimming: 0 bases; J trimming: 6 bases; junction bases outside the gene matches: 5. CDR3 nucleotide sequence: TGTGCCAGCAGTTTATGGCAGGGGGTTGGCAATGAGCAGTTCTTC. This translates into CASSLWQGVGNEQFF.

The V call is TRBV18, the J call TRBJ1-4, with D maybe TRBD1 (6 bases). Germline V CDR1 and CDR2: KGHSH, LQKENI. V was shortened by 3 bases and J by 4 bases, with 12 bases between the two germline ends. CDR3 length: 15 residues. Written as DNA, the CDR3 is TGTGCCAGCTCACCTCGGACAGCTATTAATGAAAAACTGTTTTTT. It yields the protein CASSPRTAINEKLFF. Full variable domain (missing parts from reference TRBV18 and TRBJ1-4): NAGVMQNPRHLVRRRGQEARLRCSPMKGHSHVYWYRQLPEEGLKFMVYLQKENIIDESGMPKERFSAEFPKEGPSILRIQQVVRGDSAAYFCASSPRTAINEKLFFGSGTQLSVL.

The CDR3 DNA follows: TGTGCCACCCTTACTAGCGGGAGTCGAGAGCAGTACTTC. Protein: CATLTSGSREQYF. The chain links TRBV25-1 to TRBJ2-7, with 11 bases fitting TRBD2. V lost 10 bases, J lost 7 bases, and 9 bases stayed unmatched. Germline CDR1 and CDR2: MGHDK and SYGVNS. The CDR3 loop spans 13 amino acids.